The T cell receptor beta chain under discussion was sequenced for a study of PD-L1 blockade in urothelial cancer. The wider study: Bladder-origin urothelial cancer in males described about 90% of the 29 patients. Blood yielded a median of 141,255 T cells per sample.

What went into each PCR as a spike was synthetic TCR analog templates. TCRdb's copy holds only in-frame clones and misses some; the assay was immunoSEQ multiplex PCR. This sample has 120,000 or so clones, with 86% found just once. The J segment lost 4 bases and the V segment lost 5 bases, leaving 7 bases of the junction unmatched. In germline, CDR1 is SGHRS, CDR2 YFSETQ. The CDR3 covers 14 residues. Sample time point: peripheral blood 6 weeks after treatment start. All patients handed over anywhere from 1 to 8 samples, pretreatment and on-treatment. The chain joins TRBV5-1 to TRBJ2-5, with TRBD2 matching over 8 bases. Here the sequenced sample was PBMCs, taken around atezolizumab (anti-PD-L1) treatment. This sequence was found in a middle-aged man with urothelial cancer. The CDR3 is CASSGSLAGETQYF. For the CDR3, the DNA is TGCGCCAGCAGTGGGAGTCTAGCGGGAGAGACCCAGTACTTC.